One and the same sample provided the 17 T cell receptor beta chains below, sequenced in a study of T-cell reconstitution after alpha-beta-depleted transplantation in children. The authors prepared the TCRbeta library with unique molecular identifiers. One entry per CDR3 protein, called by TCRdb with MiXCR from the PCR reads. Of 140,000 to 150,000 distinct CDR3 sequences listed, 8.8% are singletons. The starting material was PBMCs, mostly from graft donor cells, obtained 180 days after TCRalphabeta/CD19-depleted stem cell transplant. Receptors were obtained from a female patient aged 2-10 years who had a stem cell transplant for congenital amegakaryocytic thrombocytopenia, so the T cells may come from the graft donor.

In this sample, this clonotype turned up a few times. This chain links TRBV9 with TRBJ2-1; 7 bases fit TRBD2. CDR1 is SGDLS, CDR2 YYNGEE, per germline. V trimming: 0 bases; J trimming: 0 bases; junction bases outside the gene matches: 9. The CDR3 sequence is 18 residues long. CDR3 loop: CASSVERDYETSYNEQFF. CDR3 coding DNA: TGTGCCAGCAGCGTAGAAAGGGACTACGAAACCTCCTACAATGAGCAGTTCTTC.

This clonotype appeared many times. This chain joins TRBV28 and TRBJ2-7; D is unresolved. The germline V gene encodes CDR1 MDHEN and CDR2 SYDVKM. With 7 bases removed from V and 1 base from J, the gap between germline ends came to 17 bases. The CDR3 runs to 15 residues. The CDR3 nucleotides read TGTGCCAGCAAAACGGGCGGCGGCGATTCCTACGAGCAGTACTTC. Translated, it gives CASKTGGGDSYEQYF.

The table lists this clonotype with many counts. The chain is built from TRBV6-5 and TRBJ1-2; D is possibly TRBD1 (6 bases). CDR3 length: 16 residues. The germline V and J ends were trimmed by 0 bases and 4 bases, with 15 bases remaining between them. Germline V CDR1 and CDR2: MNHEY, SVGAGI. In nucleotides, the CDR3 is TGTGCCAGCAGTTACTCGTACCGGACAGCTGGCTATGGCTACACCTTC. It yields the protein CASSYSYRTAGYGYTF.

In this sample, this clonotype turned up many times. The CDR3 spells CASSPDGGNQPQHF. The DNA for the CDR3 is TGCGCCAGCAGCCCCGATGGGGGCAATCAGCCCCAGCATTTT. The rearrangement links TRBV5-1 to TRBJ1-5; D uncertain. The CDR3 length is 14 residues. V was cut by 4 bases and J by 2 bases, with 10 bases left in between. In germline, CDR1 is SGHRS, CDR2 YFSETQ.

This chain joins TRBV6-5 and TRBJ2-3; no reliable D call. Looked up from germline, CDR1 is MNHEY and CDR2 is SVGAGI. CDR3 length: 13 residues. V dropped 2 bases and J dropped 10 bases, with 13 bases sitting between them. CDR3 protein: CASSYTLGFPQYF. The CDR3 DNA sequence: TGTGCCAGCAGTTACACGCTTGGTTTCCCGCAGTATTTT.

This clonotype was detected a few times. The chain recombines TRBV6-5 with TRBJ2-1, with 8 bases aligning to TRBD2. CDR1 and CDR2 (germline): MNHEY, SVGAGI. There are 14 residues in the CDR3. V gave up 5 bases and J gave up 3 bases; unmatched junction bases: 3. As DNA, the CDR3 is TGTGCCAGCAGTATACGGGGGGGCTACAATGAGCAGTTCTTC. Translating it yields CASSIRGGYNEQFF.

J is TRBJ2-1 and V is TRBV10-2; 8 bases align to TRBD2. Germline values: CDR1 WSHSY, CDR2 SAAADI. J lost 3 bases, V lost 5 bases, and 9 bases had no gene match. The CDR3 is made up of 16 amino acids. The CDR3 nucleotides are TGCGCCAGCAGTTCCCCCGGGAGGGGGGTCTACAATGAGCAGTTCTTC. Amino acids: CASSSPGRGVYNEQFF.

This clonotype was counted ten times or more. The chain uses TRBV20-1 and TRBJ2-5; 9 nucleotides agree with TRBD2. Per the germline V gene, CDR1 is DFQATT and CDR2 is SNEGSKA (reference sequence). J was trimmed by 4 bases and V by 5 bases; bases with no gene match: 5. CDR3 length equals 13 residues. CDR3 sequence reads: CSAVDSGGETQYF. CDR3 in DNA: TGCAGTGCTGTCGATAGCGGGGGAGAGACCCAGTACTTC.

This clonotype came up many times. At one end, the junction sequence differs from germline, possibly due to a read error. This chain links TRBV12-3 or TRBV12-4 with TRBJ2-5, with TRBD1 as a possible D gene (6 bases). The CDR3 runs to 15 residues. CDR3 residues: CASTLNGTPQETQYF. DNA for the CDR3: TGTGCCAGCACTTTAAACGGGACACCGCAAGAGACCCAGTACTTC.

The chain carries TRBV6-1 and TRBJ2-2; 8 bases are shared with TRBD1. Per the germline V gene, CDR1 is MNHNS and CDR2 is SASEGT. The CDR3 has 17 residues. The V and J ends lost 6 bases and 5 bases, in that order; junction bases with no gene match: 14. CDR3 residues: CASRTPGGVKRTGELFF. The CDR3 DNA is TGTGCCAGCAGGACCCCAGGGGGCGTAAAGAGAACCGGGGAGCTGTTTTTT.

With respect to this clonotype: A much more abundant neighbour one base away suggests this may be a read error. J is TRBJ1-1 and V is TRBV28, with D tentatively TRBD1 (6 bases). This CDR3 comprises 17 residues. V dropped 3 bases and J dropped 0 bases, with 17 bases sitting between them. Germline CDR1 is MDHEN and CDR2 is SYDVKM. CDR3 coding DNA: TGTGCCAGCAGTTTGTTGGGACAAAGCAGCATGAACACTGAAGCTTTCTTT. Protein sequence: CASSLLGQSSMNTEAFF.

This clonotype has ten or more counts. V and J are TRBV5-1 and TRBJ2-5, with D unresolved. Trimming took 1 base from V and 1 from J, leaving 5 bases between them. Germline lookup yields CDR1 SGHRS and CDR2 YFSETQ. The CDR3 loop spans 13 amino acids. The CDR3 sequence is CASSLRVQETQYF. CDR3 in DNA: TGCGCCAGCAGCTTGAGAGTCCAAGAGACCCAGTACTTC.

This clonotype was observed a few times. The chain has TRBV28 and TRBJ1-2; 11 nucleotides agree with TRBD1. Germline V lookup: CDR1 MDHEN, CDR2 SYDVKM. This CDR3 is 17 amino acids long. Losses at the gene ends were 3 bases for V and 0 bases for J; bases not matched to a gene: 6. The CDR3 loop is CASSFYGQGATNYGYTF. CDR3 DNA: TGTGCCAGCAGTTTCTATGGACAGGGGGCTACTAACTATGGCTACACCTTC.

This clonotype was seen many times. V usage is TRBV4-2 and J usage is TRBJ2-1, with 7 bases matching TRBD2. The CDR3 length is 15 residues. Per the germline V gene, CDR1 is LGHNA and CDR2 is YNFKEQ. V gave up 4 bases and J gave up 7 bases; unmatched junction bases: 10. This CDR3 is CASSRGAAGGNEQFF. CDR3 sequence (DNA): TGTGCCAGCAGCCGCGGGGCGGCCGGGGGGAATGAGCAGTTCTTC.

This clonotype has ten or more counts. The rearrangement links TRBV28 to TRBJ1-2, with D possibly TRBD1 on 6 matching bases. This CDR3 is built from 16 residues. Germline CDR1 MDHEN, CDR2 SYDVKM. The germline V and J ends were trimmed by 4 bases and 1 base, with 16 bases remaining between them. DNA of the CDR3: TGTGCCAGCAGTTATGGGGGGGCGCAGGGTAACTATGGCTACACCTTC. Translating it yields CASSYGGAQGNYGYTF.

At least ten counts were recorded for this clonotype. This chain joins TRBV20-1 and TRBJ1-2; D uncertain. This CDR3 is built from 13 residues. Trimming took 5 bases from V and 8 from J, leaving 18 bases between them. The germline V gene encodes CDR1 DFQATT and CDR2 SNEGSKA (reference sequence). The CDR3 nucleotides are TGCAGTGCTTCTCGACGGATTGCTAGGGGCTACACCTTC. Encoded protein: CSASRRIARGYTF.

The CDR3 spells CARSPGPASYEQYF. DNA for the CDR3: TGTGCCAGGAGCCCCGGGCCAGCCTCCTACGAGCAGTACTTC. V gene TRBV5-6 combines with J gene TRBJ2-7; D unresolved. This CDR3 is built from 14 residues. From germline, CDR1 is SGHDT and CDR2 YYEEEE. With 8 bases removed from V and 0 bases from J, the gap between germline ends came to 15 bases.